These 4 T cell receptor beta chains originate from one sample sequenced in a study of blood T cell repertoires in COVID-19 (dated by TCRdb to the early 2020s). Receptor amplification or capture employed the immunoSEQ multiplex PCR assay. TCRdb retrieved this table from immuneACCESS and kept in-frame rearrangements only. Not all clones are present; in checked studies, unresolved V genes account for under half, and no reason is known for the remainder. In all, the sample holds some 150,000 clones, and 83% of those were seen once. The ten largest clones take up roughly 12% of the sample. The sequencing input was peripheral blood. Receptors originate from an older woman with COVID-19, enrolled during active disease.

V gene TRBV29-1 combines with J gene TRBJ1-2, with 10 nucleotides matching TRBD1. This CDR3 has 15 residues. Germline V gives CDR1 SQVTM, CDR2 ANQGSEA. V was pared by 4 bases and J by 0 bases, with 5 bases of the junction left unmatched. The CDR3 nucleotides are TGCAGCGTTGGGCGACAGGGGGCGGCTAACTATGGCTACACCTTC. This translates into CSVGRQGAANYGYTF.

This chain joins TRBV7-9 and TRBJ1-4; TRBD1 matches at 10 bases. Germline CDR1 and CDR2: SEHNR and FQNEAQ (reference sequence). V lost 4 bases to trimming and J lost 3 bases; unmatched junction nucleotides: 8. CDR3 length equals 17 residues. DNA of the CDR3: TGTGCCAGCAGCTCTGACAGGGGGCACAGGGCTAATGAAAAACTGTTTTTT. Protein product: CASSSDRGHRANEKLFF. Full variable domain (missing parts from reference TRBV7-9 and TRBJ1-4): DTGVSQNPRHKITKRGQNVTFRCDPISEHNRLYWYRQTLGQGPEFLTYFQNEAQLEKSRLLSDRFSAERPKGSFSTLEIQRTEQGDSAMYLCASSSDRGHRANEKLFFGSGTQLSVL.

The V gene is TRBV5-6, the J gene TRBJ2-2; the D gene is possibly TRBD2 (5 bases). The CDR3 spans 14 residues. Germline CDR1 reads SGHDT; CDR2 reads YYEEEE. The ends were cut back, 5 bases at V and 0 bases at J, with 8 bases in the middle. In DNA form, the CDR3 reads TGTGCCAGCAGGCGGGCACCGAACACCGGGGAGCTGTTTTTT. Translation: CASRRAPNTGELFF.

The rearrangement uses TRBV5-4 and TRBJ1-5, with TRBD1 as a possible D gene (5 bases). V was clipped by 2 bases and J by 5 bases, with 11 bases between them. The CDR3 has 14 residues. Germline CDR1 and CDR2: SGHNT and YYREEE (reference sequence). The CDR3 coding sequence is TGTGCCAGCAGCTTCCAGGGTAAGGATCAGCCCCAGCATTTT. Its protein is CASSFQGKDQPQHF.